The source of this TCR beta chain is a study of OX40 agonist ivuxolimab in advanced cancers. Study context: Hepatocellular carcinoma, melanoma, renal cell or head and neck cancer occurred in dose-escalation patients. Prior anti-PD-1, anti-PD-L1 or anti-CTLA-4 therapy was allowed; about 39% had some. The study's findings and limits: Not determined was the antigen specificity of the expanded peripheral T cells.

Notes on this clone: Its antigen is still unknown.

The method was immunoSEQ multiplex PCR; TCRdb's version includes in-frame clones alone and lacks a portion of them. Of roughly 20,000 clones listed, 80% to 90% are singletons. This CDR3 contains 13 residues. Germline loops: CDR1 SQVTM, CDR2 ANQGSEA. V gave up 3 bases and J gave up 7 bases; unmatched junction bases: 5. The origin of this receptor is an adult with an advanced solid tumor such as melanoma, head and neck, liver or kidney cancer. The sample was CD4+ or CD8+ T cells sorted from blood, taken in a trial of the OX40 agonist ivuxolimab. The rearrangement joins TRBV29-1 to TRBJ2-4; the match to TRBD1 covers 8 bases. CDR3 sequence: CSVDGQGANIQYF. The CDR3 nucleotides are TGCAGCGTTGATGGCCAGGGGGCGAACATTCAGTACTTC.